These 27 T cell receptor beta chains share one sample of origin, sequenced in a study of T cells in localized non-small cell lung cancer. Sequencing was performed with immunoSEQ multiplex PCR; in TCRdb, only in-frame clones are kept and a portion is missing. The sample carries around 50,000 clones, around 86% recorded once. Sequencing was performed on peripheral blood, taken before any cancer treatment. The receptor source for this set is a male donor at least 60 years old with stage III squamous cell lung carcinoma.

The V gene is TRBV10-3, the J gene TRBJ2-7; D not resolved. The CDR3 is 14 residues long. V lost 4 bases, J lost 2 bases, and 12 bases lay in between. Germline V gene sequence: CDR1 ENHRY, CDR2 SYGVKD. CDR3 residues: CAISVNVGPYEQYF. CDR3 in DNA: TGTGCCATCAGTGTAAACGTCGGACCCTACGAGCAGTACTTC.

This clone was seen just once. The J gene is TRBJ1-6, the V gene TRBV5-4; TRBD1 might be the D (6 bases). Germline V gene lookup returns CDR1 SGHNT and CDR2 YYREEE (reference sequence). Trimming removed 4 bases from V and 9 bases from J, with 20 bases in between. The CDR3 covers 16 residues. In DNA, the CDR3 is TGTGCCAGCAGCAAGGACAGAGGATTAGGATCTTCACCCCTCCACTTT. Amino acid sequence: CASSKDRGLGSSPLHF. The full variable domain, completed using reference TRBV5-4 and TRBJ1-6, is ETGVTQSPTHLIKTRGQQVTLRCSSQSGHNTVSWYQQALGQGPQFIFQYYREEENGRGNFPPRFSGLQFPNYSSELNVNALELDDSALYLCASSKDRGLGSSPLHFGNGTRLTVT.

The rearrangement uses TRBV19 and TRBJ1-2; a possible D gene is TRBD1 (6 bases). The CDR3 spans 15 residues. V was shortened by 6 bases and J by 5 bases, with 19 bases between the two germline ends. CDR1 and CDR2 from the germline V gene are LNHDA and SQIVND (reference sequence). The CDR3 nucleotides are TGTGCCAGTAGGAGCGGGACACCGTCCCTTTATGGCTACACCTTC. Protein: CASRSGTPSLYGYTF.

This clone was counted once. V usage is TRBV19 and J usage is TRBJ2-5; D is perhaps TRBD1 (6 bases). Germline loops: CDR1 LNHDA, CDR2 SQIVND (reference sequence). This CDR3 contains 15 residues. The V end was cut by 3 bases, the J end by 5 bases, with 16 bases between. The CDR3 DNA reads TGTGCCAGTAGTATTAGGGGTCCAGGGGTGGAGACCCAGTACTTC. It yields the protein CASSIRGPGVETQYF.

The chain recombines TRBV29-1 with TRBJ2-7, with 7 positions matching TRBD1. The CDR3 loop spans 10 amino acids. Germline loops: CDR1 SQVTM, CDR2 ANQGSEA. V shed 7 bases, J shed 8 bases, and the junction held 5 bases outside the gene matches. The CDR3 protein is CSAGDSQQYF. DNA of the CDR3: TGCAGCGCTGGGGACAGTCAGCAGTACTTC.

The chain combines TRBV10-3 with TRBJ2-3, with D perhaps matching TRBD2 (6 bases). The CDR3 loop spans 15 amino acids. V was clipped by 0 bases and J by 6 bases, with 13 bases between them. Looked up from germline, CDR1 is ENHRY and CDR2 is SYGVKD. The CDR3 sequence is CAISESTGRSDTQYF. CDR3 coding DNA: TGTGCCATCAGTGAGTCGACCGGGAGATCGGATACGCAGTATTTT.

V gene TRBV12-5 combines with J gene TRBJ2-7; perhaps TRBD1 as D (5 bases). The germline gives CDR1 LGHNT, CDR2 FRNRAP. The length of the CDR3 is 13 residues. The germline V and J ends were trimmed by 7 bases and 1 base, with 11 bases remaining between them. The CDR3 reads CASAYHRSYEQYF. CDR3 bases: TGTGCTAGTGCATACCACAGGTCCTACGAGCAGTACTTC.

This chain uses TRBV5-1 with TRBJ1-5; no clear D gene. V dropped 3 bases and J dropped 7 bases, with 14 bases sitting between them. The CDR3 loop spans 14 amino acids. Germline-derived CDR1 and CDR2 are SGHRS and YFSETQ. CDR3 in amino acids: CASSSRPGGQPQHF. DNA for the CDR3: TGCGCCAGCAGCTCCAGACCAGGTGGGCAGCCCCAGCATTTT.

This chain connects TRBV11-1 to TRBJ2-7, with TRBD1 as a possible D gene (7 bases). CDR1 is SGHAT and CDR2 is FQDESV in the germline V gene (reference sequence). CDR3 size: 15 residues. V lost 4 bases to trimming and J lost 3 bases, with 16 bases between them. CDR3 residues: CASSSFGTAGYEQYF. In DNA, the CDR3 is TGTGCCAGCAGCTCATTCGGGACAGCGGGCTACGAGCAGTACTTC.

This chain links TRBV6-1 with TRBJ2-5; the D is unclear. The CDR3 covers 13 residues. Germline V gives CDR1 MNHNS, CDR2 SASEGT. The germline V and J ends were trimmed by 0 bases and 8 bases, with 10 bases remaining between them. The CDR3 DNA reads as TGTGCCAGCAGTGAAGCGCTTCATATAACCCAGTACTTC. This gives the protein CASSEALHITQYF.

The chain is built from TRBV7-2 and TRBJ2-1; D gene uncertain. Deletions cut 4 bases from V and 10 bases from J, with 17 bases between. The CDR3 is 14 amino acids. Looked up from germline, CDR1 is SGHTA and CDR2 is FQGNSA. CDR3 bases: TGTGCCAGCAGCTATTCTCAGGCGTCGGTGGAGCAGTTCTTC. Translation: CASSYSQASVEQFF.

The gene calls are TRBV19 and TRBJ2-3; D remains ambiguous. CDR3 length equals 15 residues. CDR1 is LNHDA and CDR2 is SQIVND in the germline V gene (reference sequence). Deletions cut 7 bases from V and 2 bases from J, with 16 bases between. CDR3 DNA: TGTGCCAGTAAATCGATTGGCGTCTTCACAGATACGCAGTATTTT. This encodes CASKSIGVFTDTQYF.

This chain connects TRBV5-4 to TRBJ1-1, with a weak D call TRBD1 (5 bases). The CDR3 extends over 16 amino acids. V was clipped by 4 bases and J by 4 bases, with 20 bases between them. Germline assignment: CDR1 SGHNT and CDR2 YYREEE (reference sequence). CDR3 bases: TGTGCCAGCAGCCTACGCGGGGGTTTATTGAGCACTGAAGCTTTCTTT. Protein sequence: CASSLRGGLLSTEAFF.

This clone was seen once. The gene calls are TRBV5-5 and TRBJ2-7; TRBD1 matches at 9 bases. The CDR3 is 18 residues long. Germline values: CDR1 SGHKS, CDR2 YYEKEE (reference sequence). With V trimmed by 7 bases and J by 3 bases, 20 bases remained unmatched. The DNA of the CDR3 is TGTGCCAGCGGAATTTGGATCAACCGGGACAGGGTAAACTACGAGCAGTACTTC. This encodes CASGIWINRDRVNYEQYF.

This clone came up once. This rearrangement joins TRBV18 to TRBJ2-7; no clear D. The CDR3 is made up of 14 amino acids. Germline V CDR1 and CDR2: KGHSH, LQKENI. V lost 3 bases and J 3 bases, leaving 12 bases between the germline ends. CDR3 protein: CASSPVLEDYEQYF. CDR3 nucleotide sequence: TGTGCCAGCTCACCGGTTCTAGAAGACTACGAGCAGTACTTC.

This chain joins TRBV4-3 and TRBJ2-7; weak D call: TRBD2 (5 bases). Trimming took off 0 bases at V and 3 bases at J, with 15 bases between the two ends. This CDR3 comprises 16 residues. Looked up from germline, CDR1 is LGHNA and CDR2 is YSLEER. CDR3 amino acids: CASSQEGRTHFYEQYF. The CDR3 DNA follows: TGCGCCAGCAGCCAAGAGGGCCGGACTCACTTCTACGAGCAGTACTTC.

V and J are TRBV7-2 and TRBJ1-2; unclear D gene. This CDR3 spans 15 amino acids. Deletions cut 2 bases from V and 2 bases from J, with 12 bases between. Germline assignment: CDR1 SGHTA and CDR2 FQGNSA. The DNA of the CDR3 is TGTGCCAGCAGCTTATGGATGGCAGCGAACTATGGCTACACCTTC. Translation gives CASSLWMAANYGYTF.

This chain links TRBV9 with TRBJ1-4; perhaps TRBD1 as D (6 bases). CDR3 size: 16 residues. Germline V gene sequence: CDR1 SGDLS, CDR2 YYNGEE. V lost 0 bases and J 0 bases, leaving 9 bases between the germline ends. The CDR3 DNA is TGTGCCAGCAGCGTAGGGGGGGGCACAACTAATGAAAAACTGTTTTTT. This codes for CASSVGGGTTNEKLFF. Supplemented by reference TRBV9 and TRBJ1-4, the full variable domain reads DSGVTQTPKHLITATGQRVTLRCSPRSGDLSVYWYQQSLDQGLQFLIQYYNGEERAKGNILERFSAQQFPDLHSELNLSSLELGDSALYFCASSVGGGTTNEKLFFGSGTQLSVL.

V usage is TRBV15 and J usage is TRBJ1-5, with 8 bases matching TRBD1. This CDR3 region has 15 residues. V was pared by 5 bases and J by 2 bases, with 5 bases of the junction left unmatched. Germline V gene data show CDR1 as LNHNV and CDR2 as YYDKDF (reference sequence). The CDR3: CATSPGGEGNQPQHF. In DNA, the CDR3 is TGTGCCACCAGCCCAGGGGGCGAGGGCAATCAGCCCCAGCATTTT.

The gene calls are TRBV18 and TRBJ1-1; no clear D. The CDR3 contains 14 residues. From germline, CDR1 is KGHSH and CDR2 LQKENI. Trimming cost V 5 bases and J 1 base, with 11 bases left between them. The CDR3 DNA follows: TGTGCCAGCTCAGGCCCGAACGGGAACACTGAAGCTTTCTTT. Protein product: CASSGPNGNTEAFF.

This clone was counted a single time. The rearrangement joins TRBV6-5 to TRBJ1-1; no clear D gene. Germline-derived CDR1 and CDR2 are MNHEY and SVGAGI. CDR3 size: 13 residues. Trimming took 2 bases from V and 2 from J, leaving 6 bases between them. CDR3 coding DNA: TGTGCCAGCAGTTACGGAGACAACACTGAAGCTTTCTTT. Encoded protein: CASSYGDNTEAFF.

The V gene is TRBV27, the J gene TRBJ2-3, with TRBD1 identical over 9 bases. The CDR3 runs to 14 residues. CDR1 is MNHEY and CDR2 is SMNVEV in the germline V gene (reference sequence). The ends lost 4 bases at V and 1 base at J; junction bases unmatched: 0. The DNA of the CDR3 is TGTGCCAGCAGTTGGACAGGGGGCACAGATACGCAGTATTTT. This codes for CASSWTGGTDTQYF.

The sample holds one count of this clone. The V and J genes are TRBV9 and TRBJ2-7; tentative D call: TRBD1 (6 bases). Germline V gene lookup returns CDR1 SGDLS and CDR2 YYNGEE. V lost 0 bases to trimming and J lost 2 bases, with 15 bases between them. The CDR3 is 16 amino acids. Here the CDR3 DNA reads TGTGCCAGCAGCGTAGCTGAAGGACAGTTCCCCTACGAGCAGTACTTC. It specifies CASSVAEGQFPYEQYF.

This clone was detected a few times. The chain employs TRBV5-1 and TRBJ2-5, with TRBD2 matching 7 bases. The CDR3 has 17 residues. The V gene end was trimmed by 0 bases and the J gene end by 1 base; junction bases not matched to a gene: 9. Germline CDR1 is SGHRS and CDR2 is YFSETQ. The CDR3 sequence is CASSLAGSSGIQETQYF. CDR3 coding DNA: TGCGCCAGCAGCTTGGCCGGGTCTAGCGGAATCCAAGAGACCCAGTACTTC.

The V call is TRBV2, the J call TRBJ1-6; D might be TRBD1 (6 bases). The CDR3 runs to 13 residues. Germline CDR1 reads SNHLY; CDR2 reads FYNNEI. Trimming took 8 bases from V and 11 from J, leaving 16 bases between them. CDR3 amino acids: CASVAGGDPPLHF. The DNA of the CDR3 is TGTGCCAGCGTCGCGGGGGGCGACCCACCCCTCCACTTT.

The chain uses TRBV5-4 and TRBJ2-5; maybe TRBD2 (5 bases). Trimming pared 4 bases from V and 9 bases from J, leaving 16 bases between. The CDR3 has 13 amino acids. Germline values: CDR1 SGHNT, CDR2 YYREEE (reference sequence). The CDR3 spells CASSNGELRPQYF. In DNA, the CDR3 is TGTGCCAGCAGCAACGGGGAACTACGTCCCCAGTACTTC.

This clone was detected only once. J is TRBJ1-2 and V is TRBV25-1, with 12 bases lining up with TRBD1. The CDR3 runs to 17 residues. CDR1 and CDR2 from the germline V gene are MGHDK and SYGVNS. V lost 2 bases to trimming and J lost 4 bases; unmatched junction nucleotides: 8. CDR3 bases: TGTGCCAGCAGTGAAAACCCGGGACAGGGGGCCGGCTATGGCTACACCTTC. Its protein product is CASSENPGQGAGYGYTF.